The entry that follows covers one T cell receptor beta chain sequence. Its antigen remains unknown. Only Caucasian adults living in Nashville, Tennessee served as donors. Investigators divided CD4+ cells into CD45RA+ naive and CD45RA-negative memory subsets. V was trimmed by 1 base and J by 0 bases, leaving 10 bases between them. Germline values: CDR1 SQVTM, CDR2 ANQGSEA. The length of the CDR3 is 15 residues. Generated by immunoSEQ multiplex PCR, the TCRdb table keeps only in-frame clones and is missing some. Among over a million clones, 96% were seen once, and the ten largest hold roughly 1.2%. The data derive from a study of shared clonotypes between healthy human individuals. Study details: CD4 naive and CD4 memory each took three plates per donor, while CD8 naive took two and CD8 memory one. Findings of the study overall: Generation probabilities of non-shared clonotypes were lower (relative to those shared by all four donors).

The rearrangement links TRBV29-1 to TRBJ2-1; D may be TRBD1 or TRBD2 (6 bases each). Sequenced sample: naive CD4+ T cells sorted from blood. Subset defined: CD45RA+ positively selected. The sequence came from a young man in good health. The CDR3 DNA sequence: TGCAGCGTTGAAGCGGGGGCTAGCTCCTACAATGAGCAGTTCTTC. Its protein is CSVEAGASSYNEQFF.